This record covers a single T cell receptor beta chain. This clone showed up just a few times. This clone's antigen is unknown. No per-base quality is available; no much larger clone lies one base away. At the junction V is shortened by 0 bases and J by 8 bases, with 17 bases in between. Its CDR3 holds 15 amino acids, cysteine through phenylalanine. Of the read, only the CDR3 DNA is kept; its 45 bases are in frame from base 1. CDR1 and CDR2, looked up from the germline V gene, are SGHRS and YFSETQ. The trial excluded patients who had a history of autoimmune disease or who were on systemic immunosuppression. Peripheral blood for TCR sequencing was drawn from every dose cohort at baseline, at cycle 4 day 1 and at cycle 7 day 1. The samples were drawn from a first-in-human, open-label, multicenter phase I dose-escalation trial of ivuxolimab. Adults with locally advanced or metastatic melanoma, renal cell, hepatocellular, or head and neck squamous cell carcinoma were enrolled in the trial. Before TCR sequencing, CD4+ T cells and CD8+ T cells from peripheral blood were sorted into separate populations.

The record originates from a study of OX40 agonist ivuxolimab in advanced cancers. For the wider study: The costimulatory receptor OX40 (CD134) was targeted by ivuxolimab, a fully human IgG2 agonistic monoclonal antibody. The purpose of peripheral TCRbeta sequencing was to test whether ivuxolimab changed TCR sequence diversity and led to clonal T-cell expansion. The paper covers the monotherapy dose-escalation part of the phase I ivuxolimab trial, which included N ≈ 57 patients. In the dose-escalation cohort, approximately 83% of patients were male, and the mean age was roughly 56 years with a range of roughly 20 to 79. Patients were allowed to have had prior anti-PD-1, anti-PD-L1 or anti-CTLA-4 therapy, and 30% to 40% of the dose-escalation patients had been treated with checkpoint inhibitors. Intravenous ivuxolimab was administered to patients every 2 weeks at six dose levels: 0.01, 0.1, 0.3, 1.5, 3 and 10 mg/kg. Partial responses were achieved by three dose-escalation patients, of whom one had hepatocellular carcinoma and two had cutaneous melanoma. Of the roughly 51 patients in dose escalation, 19 had hepatocellular carcinoma, approximately 15 had melanoma, 9 had renal cell carcinoma and 9 had head and neck cancer.

Genomic DNA was extracted from sorted cells for sequencing of the TCRbeta CDR3 region. TCRbeta CDR3 regions were sequenced using the immunoSEQ Assay. The clones in this table, taken by TCRdb from immuneACCESS, are in-frame only. Not every clone is retained; where verified, under half of the shortfall comes from an unresolved V gene, and the cause of the rest is unknown. The sample has some 9,600 clones on record, roughly 69% of them singletons. Roughly 46% of the sample comes from the top ten. Summary of the overall study and its limitations: After ivuxolimab, more expanded clones were found on average in CD8+ T cells than in CD4+ T cells. Which antigens the clonally expanded peripheral T cells were specific for was not determined. In partial responders in the 0.1-3.0 mg/kg groups, normalized peripheral clonal expansion was found to be among the lowest, especially among CD8+ T cells. Low levels of normalized T-cell clonal expansion were also seen in some patients who did not respond. Clonal expansion of both CD4+ and CD8+ blood T cells was observed from baseline to week 6 at doses 0.1 to 3.0 mg/kg.

This sequence was found in an adult with an advanced solid tumor such as melanoma, head and neck, liver or kidney cancer. The V and J genes are TRBV5-1 and TRBJ1-1, with an unclear D gene assignment. Sequencing used CD4+ or CD8+ T cells sorted from blood, obtained in a trial of the OX40 agonist ivuxolimab. The CDR3 in this case is CASSLAIGLGMEAFF. The DNA sequence follows: TGCGCCAGCAGCTTGGCAATCGGCCTAGGTATGGAAGCTTTCTTT.